A single sample is the source of the 30 T cell receptor beta chains below, sequenced in a study of blood T cell repertoires in COVID-19. Produced via immunoSEQ multiplex PCR; TCRdb's table is partial and in-frame only. The sample yields some 260,000 clones, 84% seen once. Input material: PBMCs or T cells enriched from blood (not recorded which). All receptors come from a young man with acute COVID-19.

The rearrangement joins TRBV19 to TRBJ1-3; D unresolved. Germline CDR1 and CDR2: LNHDA and SQIVND (reference sequence). This CDR3 has 13 residues. Trimming shortened V by 8 bases and J by 6 bases, and 14 bases separated the two germline ends. The CDR3 region is CASSSERLNTIYF. The CDR3 DNA reads TGTGCCAGTTCGTCCGAGCGGTTAAACACCATATATTTT.

This clone is a singleton in its sample. The V and J genes are TRBV11-2 and TRBJ2-2; D remains ambiguous. CDR3 length equals 16 residues. V was shortened by 2 bases and J by 2 bases, with 12 bases between the two germline ends. Germline CDR1 reads SGHAT; CDR2 reads FQNNGV. The CDR3 here is CASSLFSRINTGELFF. In nucleotides, the CDR3 is TGTGCCAGCAGCTTATTTTCTCGTATCAACACCGGGGAGCTGTTTTTT.

The chain has TRBV9 and TRBJ1-2; the match to TRBD1 covers 7 bases. V shed 5 bases and J 2 bases; nucleotides not matched to a gene: 9. Looked up from germline, CDR1 is SGDLS and CDR2 is YYNGEE. The CDR3 totals 15 residues. CDR3 coding DNA: TGTGCCAGCAGTCCCAGCCTACAGGGGAACTATGGCTACACCTTC. This sequence encodes CASSPSLQGNYGYTF.

J is TRBJ1-6 and V is TRBV11-2, with 9 bases fitting TRBD1. Germline CDR1 is SGHAT and CDR2 is FQNNGV. The CDR3 has 15 amino acids. V was pared by 3 bases and J by 8 bases, with 5 bases of the junction left unmatched. For the CDR3, the DNA is TGTGCCAGCAGCTTTCTGGGACAGGGTTATTCACCCCTCCACTTT. Translated, it gives CASSFLGQGYSPLHF.

V and J are TRBV24-1 and TRBJ2-1; D uncertain. The length of the CDR3 is 13 residues. From germline, CDR1 is KGHDR and CDR2 SFDVKD. V lost 4 bases to trimming and J lost 7 bases, with 10 bases between them. In DNA form, the CDR3 reads TGTGCCACCAGTGACCTCTTGAGGAATGAGCAGTTCTTC. The encoded protein is CATSDLLRNEQFF.

V is TRBV5-3 and J is TRBJ2-7, with D perhaps TRBD2 (6 bases). TRBV5-3 is known as an ORF, though its function is uncertain. The V gene lost 3 bases and the J gene lost 2 bases, with 15 bases spanning the gap. The CDR3 has 15 residues. The CDR3 region is CARSCGDRFTYEQYV. For the CDR3, the DNA is TGTGCCAGAAGCTGCGGGGACCGATTTACCTACGAGCAGTACGTC.

This chain uses TRBV6-1 with TRBJ2-7, with 7 bases matching TRBD2. CDR1 and CDR2 from the germline V gene are MNHNS and SASEGT. The junction had 5 bases not matched to a gene; V was cut back by 2 bases and J by 7 bases. The CDR3 totals 13 residues. CDR3 region: CASSEWGGLEQYV. For the CDR3, the DNA is TGTGCCAGCAGTGAATGGGGGGGTTTGGAGCAGTACGTC.

The genes are TRBV24-1 and TRBJ2-1; perhaps TRBD1 as D (6 bases). Deletions cut 1 base from V and 1 base from J, with 10 bases between. Per germline, CDR1 KGHDR and CDR2 SFDVKD. CDR3 size: 16 residues. The CDR3 nucleotides read TGTGCCACCAGTGATTTTGGCCAGGGGTCCTACAATGAGCAGTTCTTC. It is translated as CATSDFGQGSYNEQFF.

The V gene is TRBV5-8, the J gene TRBJ2-5; TRBD2 is a possible D gene (5 bases). Trimming pared 3 bases from V and 4 bases from J, leaving 10 bases between. This CDR3 is 13 amino acids long. CDR1 and CDR2 (germline): SGHTS, YDEGEE. CDR3 amino acids: CASSYVGRETQYF. Here the CDR3 DNA reads TGTGCCAGCAGCTACGTAGGGAGAGAGACCCAGTACTTC.

The chain combines TRBV11-2 with TRBJ2-3, with D possibly TRBD2 on 8 matching bases. There are 13 residues in the CDR3. V was shortened by 4 bases and J by 13 bases, with 18 bases between the two germline ends. CDR1 is SGHAT and CDR2 is FQNNGV in the germline V gene. The CDR3 protein is CASSSGGRTGEYF. Here the CDR3 DNA reads TGTGCCAGCAGCTCGGGAGGGCGGACAGGAGAGTATTTT.

The chain employs TRBV5-1 and TRBJ1-6; weak D call: TRBD1 (6 bases). Germline V lookup: CDR1 SGHRS, CDR2 YFSETQ. The ends were cut back, 0 bases at V and 9 bases at J, with 13 bases in the middle. This CDR3 has 15 residues. The CDR3 spells CASSLVGDNTSPLHF. In DNA form, the CDR3 reads TGCGCCAGCAGCTTGGTTGGGGACAACACTTCACCCCTCCACTTT.

The CDR3 reads CASSPQERSRYGYTF. DNA of the CDR3: TGTGCCAGCTCACCGCAGGAACGGTCAAGATATGGCTACACCTTC. V and J are TRBV18 and TRBJ1-2; D is ambiguous. V was shortened by 3 bases and J by 5 bases, with 16 bases between the two germline ends. CDR3 size: 15 residues. Germline CDR1 KGHSH, CDR2 LQKENI.

V gene TRBV6-5 combines with J gene TRBJ1-5; the match to TRBD1 covers 7 bases. V dropped 6 bases and J dropped 5; count of bases not matched to a gene: 10. This CDR3 is built from 15 residues. Germline V gives CDR1 MNHEY, CDR2 SVGAGI. CDR3 sequence: CASRGNRGEDQPQHF. CDR3 bases: TGTGCCAGCAGAGGAAACAGGGGCGAGGATCAGCCCCAGCATTTT.

Notes on this clone: The junction differs from germline at one of its ends, possibly a read error. The rearrangement uses TRBV5-1 and TRBJ2-2, with a possible D match to TRBD1 (7 bases). CDR1 and CDR2 (germline): SGHRS, YFSETQ. This CDR3 comprises 16 residues. CDR3 sequence reads: CASSRGAGTDTGELFF. CDR3 DNA: TGTGCCAGCAGCCGTGGGGCGGGGACAGACACCGGGGAGCTGTTTTTT. Complete variable domain (other parts from reference TRBV5-1 and TRBJ2-2): KAGVTQTPRYLIKTRGQQVTLSCSPISGHRSVSWYQQTPGQGLQFLFEYFSETQRNKGNFPGRFSGRQFSNSRSEMNVSTLELGDSALYLCASSRGAGTDTGELFFGEGSRLTVL.

A note on this clone: Other DNA sequences in this specimen translate into the identical CDR3. The rearrangement joins TRBV6-5 to TRBJ1-1; D is ambiguous. The CDR3 is 13 amino acids. V shed 3 bases and J shed 0 bases, with 5 bases lying between them. Germline CDR1 and CDR2: MNHEY and SVGAGI. The CDR3 region is CASSYSLNTEAFF. The CDR3 DNA is TGTGCCAGCAGTTATAGCTTGAACACTGAAGCTTTCTTT.

The chain combines TRBV6-4 with TRBJ1-1; 8 bases agree with TRBD1. The CDR3 consists of 14 residues. Germline V gives CDR1 MRHNA, CDR2 SNTAGT. Trimming cost V 7 bases and J 4 bases; bases outside gene matches: 8. CDR3 coding DNA: TGTGCCAGCAAACAGGACAGGGCGTCCACTGAAGCTTTCTTT. It is translated as CASKQDRASTEAFF.

The chain joins TRBV12-3 or TRBV12-4 to TRBJ1-4, with D perhaps TRBD1 (5 bases). The CDR3 spans 13 residues. With 6 bases removed from V and 7 bases from J, the gap between germline ends came to 12 bases. This CDR3 is CASRGPESEKLFF. The CDR3 region has the DNA TGTGCCAGCAGGGGGCCGGAGAGTGAAAAACTGTTTTTT.

The chain joins TRBV5-1 to TRBJ2-2; the match to TRBD1 covers 8 bases. Germline assignment: CDR1 SGHRS and CDR2 YFSETQ. The CDR3 length is 14 residues. V lost 4 bases to trimming and J lost 6 bases; unmatched junction nucleotides: 5. The CDR3 loop is CASSQGTGAGELFF. In nucleotides, the CDR3 is TGCGCCAGCAGCCAGGGGACAGGAGCCGGGGAGCTGTTTTTT. The full variable domain, in which reference TRBV5-1 and TRBJ2-2 provide the parts outside the CDR3, is KAGVTQTPRYLIKTRGQQVTLSCSPISGHRSVSWYQQTPGQGLQFLFEYFSETQRNKGNFPGRFSGRQFSNSRSEMNVSTLELGDSALYLCASSQGTGAGELFFGEGSRLTVL.

The chain recombines TRBV6-5 with TRBJ2-5; 10 nucleotides align to TRBD2. V lost 6 bases and J lost 5; bases outside the gene matches: 9. This CDR3 comprises 15 residues. Germline values: CDR1 MNHEY, CDR2 SVGAGI. The CDR3 sequence is CASRLAGSLGETQYF. The CDR3 coding sequence is TGTGCCAGCAGACTAGCGGGGTCCCTTGGGGAGACCCAGTACTTC.

The chain employs TRBV20-1 and TRBJ1-2, with D unresolved. The CDR3 is 11 residues long. The germline CDR1 and CDR2 sequences are DFQATT and SNEGSKA (reference sequence). The V end was cut by 5 bases, the J end by 7 bases, with 11 bases between. CDR3 protein: CSADPAGGYTF. CDR3 nucleotides: TGCAGTGCTGACCCGGCGGGTGGCTACACCTTC.

With regard to this clone: Mismatch with germline at one junction end may stem from a read error. The CDR3 DNA is TGTGCCAGCAGCCTGGACAGGGGGTTCACCGGGGAGCTGTTTTTT. Amino acid sequence: CASSLDRGFTGELFF. The chain uses TRBV5-1 and TRBJ2-2, with 10 positions matching TRBD1. The CDR3 consists of 15 residues. Germline assignment: CDR1 SGHRS and CDR2 YFSETQ.

The V and J genes are TRBV7-9 and TRBJ1-6; D possibly corresponds to TRBD1 (5 bases). The germline CDR1 and CDR2 sequences are SEHNR and FQNEAQ (reference sequence). Trimming cost V 0 bases and J 9 bases, with 12 bases left between them. The CDR3 has 15 amino acids. CDR3 coding DNA: TGTGCCAGCAGCTTAGCGCTGGGGGGAAGTTCACCCCTCCACTTT. It yields the protein CASSLALGGSSPLHF.

V and J are TRBV5-6 and TRBJ1-1; 10 bases agree with TRBD1. This CDR3 is built from 15 residues. Trimming removed 4 bases from V and 4 bases from J; junction bases left unmatched: 7. CDR1 and CDR2 (germline): SGHDT, YYEEEE. This CDR3 reads CASSGRQGARTEAFF. The CDR3 DNA is TGTGCCAGCAGCGGGCGACAGGGGGCGCGCACTGAAGCTTTCTTT.

This clone was picked up a small number of times. V is TRBV11-3 and J is TRBJ2-3; 10 bases match TRBD2. The length of the CDR3 is 16 residues. CDR1 and CDR2 (germline): SGHNT, YENEEA. V lost 0 bases and J lost 2; bases outside the gene matches: 2. For the CDR3, the DNA is TGTGCCAGCAGCTTAGAGAGCGGGAGGGCCACAGATACGCAGTATTTT. Encoded protein: CASSLESGRATDTQYF. The variable domain in full, completed from reference TRBV11-3 and TRBJ2-3, reads EAGVVQSPRYKIIEKKQPVAFWCNPISGHNTLYWYLQNLGQGPELLIRYENEEAVDDSQLPKDRFSAERLKGVDSTLKIQPAELGDSAVYLCASSLESGRATDTQYFGPGTRLTVL.

The V and J genes are TRBV24-1 and TRBJ2-5; tentatively, D is TRBD1 (6 bases). This CDR3 is built from 13 residues. CDR1 and CDR2 from the germline V gene are KGHDR and SFDVKD. Trimming removed 9 bases from V and 1 base from J, with 11 bases in between. As DNA, the CDR3 is TGTGCCACCCAGACAGGCCTCCAAGAGACCCAGTACTTC. It encodes CATQTGLQETQYF.

Only one count was recorded for this clone. V and J are TRBV28 and TRBJ2-1; TRBD1 matches at 8 bases. V lost 1 base to trimming and J lost 7 bases; unmatched junction nucleotides: 3. Germline V gene lookup returns CDR1 MDHEN and CDR2 SYDVKM. The CDR3 extends over 14 amino acids. The CDR3 spells CASSLLQGGNEQFF. The CDR3 coding sequence is TGTGCCAGCAGTTTATTACAGGGGGGAAATGAGCAGTTCTTC.

The rearrangement uses TRBV6-1 and TRBJ1-5, with D tentatively TRBD1 (5 bases). This CDR3 contains 13 residues. V shed 3 bases and J shed 6 bases, with 9 bases lying between them. Germline V gene lookup returns CDR1 MNHNS and CDR2 SASEGT. Written as DNA, the CDR3 is TGTGCCAGCAGTGACAGGAGGGGTCAGCCCCAGCATTTT. Its protein product is CASSDRRGQPQHF.

V and J are TRBV4-1 and TRBJ2-7; possible D gene TRBD2, 6 bases. There are 17 residues in the CDR3. From germline, CDR1 is MGHRA and CDR2 YSYEKL. V shed 0 bases and J shed 2 bases, with 17 bases lying between them. The DNA of the CDR3 is TGCGCCAGCAGCCAAGATTGGGAAGCGGGTCAACCCTACGAGCAGTACGTC. Translated, it gives CASSQDWEAGQPYEQYV.

This clone was seen a handful of times. The V and J genes are TRBV19 and TRBJ1-5, with D perhaps matching TRBD1 (5 bases). CDR1 and CDR2 from the germline V gene are LNHDA and SQIVND (reference sequence). This CDR3 is built from 14 residues. The V and J ends lost 0 bases and 7 bases respectively, with 10 bases between them. The CDR3 sequence: CASSIDRVGQPQHF. The CDR3 coding sequence is TGTGCCAGTAGTATAGACAGGGTTGGACAGCCCCAGCATTTT.

The chain has TRBV7-3 and TRBJ2-1, with D hard to call. Trimming left V 2 bases short and J 10 bases short, with 6 bases between. The CDR3 totals 11 residues. Germline-derived CDR1 and CDR2 are SGHTA and FQGTGA. The CDR3 sequence is CASSLGGEQFF. CDR3 sequence (DNA): TGTGCCAGCAGCTTAGGCGGCGAGCAGTTCTTC.